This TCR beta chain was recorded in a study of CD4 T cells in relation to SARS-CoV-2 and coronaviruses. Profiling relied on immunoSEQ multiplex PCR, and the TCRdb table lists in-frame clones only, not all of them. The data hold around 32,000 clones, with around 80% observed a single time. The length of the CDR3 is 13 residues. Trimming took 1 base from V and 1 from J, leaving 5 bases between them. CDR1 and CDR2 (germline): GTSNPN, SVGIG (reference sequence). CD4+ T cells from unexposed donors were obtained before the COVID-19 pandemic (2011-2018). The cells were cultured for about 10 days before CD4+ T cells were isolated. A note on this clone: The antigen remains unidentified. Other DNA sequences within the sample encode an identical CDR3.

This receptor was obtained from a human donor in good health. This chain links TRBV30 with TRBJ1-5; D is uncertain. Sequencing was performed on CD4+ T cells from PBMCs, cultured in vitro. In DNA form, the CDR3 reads TGTGCCTGGAGTGGAGGGAGCAATCAGCCCCAGCATTTT. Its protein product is CAWSGGSNQPQHF.